This T cell receptor beta chain was sequenced in a study of OX40 agonist ivuxolimab in advanced cancers. Across the study: Patient treatment consisted of intravenous ivuxolimab administration every 2 weeks at 0.01 to 10 mg/kg.

CDR3 length: 15 residues. V was shortened by 3 bases and J by 0 bases, with 9 bases between the two germline ends. Germline values: CDR1 SNHLY, CDR2 FYNNEI. This clone was seen more than once but under ten times. The antigen remains undetermined. The assay was immunoSEQ multiplex PCR, and TCRdb's table has in-frame clones only and misses some. In the table there are approximately 40,000 clones, 80% of which are singletons. Study findings and constraints: Certain nonresponders additionally had low normalized T-cell clonal expansion. At doses 0.1 to 3.0 mg/kg, CD4+ and CD8+ clones expanded. In CD8+ T cells, expanded clones were on average more numerous than in CD4+.

The J gene is TRBJ1-3, the V gene TRBV2; D unresolved. Sequencing was performed on CD4+ or CD8+ T cells sorted from blood, taken in a trial of the OX40 agonist ivuxolimab. This sequence originates from an adult with an advanced solid tumor such as melanoma, head and neck, liver or kidney cancer. The CDR3, as DNA: TGTGCCAGCAGTGAGGGCGGCCGCTCTGGAAACACCATATATTTT. Its protein product is CASSEGGRSGNTIYF.